The following is a T cell receptor beta chain sequence with its context. Some clones are missing from TCRdb's copy, which holds only in-frame ones; the method was immunoSEQ multiplex PCR. This sample has roughly 1.4 million clones, with approximately 98.5% found just once. These data come from a study of shared clonotypes between healthy human individuals. Study in general: Three plates were used per donor for CD4 naive, three for CD4 memory, two for CD8 naive and one for CD8 memory.

The sequenced sample consisted of naive CD4+ T cells sorted from blood. Subset: CD45RA+ positively selected. This sequence was found in a young man in good health.

CDR3 region: CASSIPTGVGQPQHF. In DNA form, the CDR3 reads TGTGCCAGTAGTATACCGACAGGGGTGGGTCAGCCCCAGCATTTT. The chain joins TRBV19 to TRBJ1-5; 8 bases are shared with TRBD1. Germline lookup yields CDR1 LNHDA and CDR2 SQIVND (reference sequence). This CDR3 comprises 15 residues. The V and J ends lost 2 bases and 6 bases, in that order; junction bases with no gene match: 6.